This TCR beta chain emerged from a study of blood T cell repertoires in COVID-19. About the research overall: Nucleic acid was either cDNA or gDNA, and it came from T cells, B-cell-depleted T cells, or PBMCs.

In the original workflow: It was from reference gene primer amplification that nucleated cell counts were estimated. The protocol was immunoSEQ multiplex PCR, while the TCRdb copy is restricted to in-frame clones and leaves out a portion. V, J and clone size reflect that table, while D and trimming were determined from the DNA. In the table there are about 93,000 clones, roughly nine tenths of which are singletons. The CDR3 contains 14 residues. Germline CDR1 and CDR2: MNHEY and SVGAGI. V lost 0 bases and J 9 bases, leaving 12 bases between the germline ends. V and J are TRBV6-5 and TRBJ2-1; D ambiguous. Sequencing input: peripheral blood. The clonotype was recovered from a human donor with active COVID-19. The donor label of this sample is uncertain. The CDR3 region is CASSYSGSTTEQFF. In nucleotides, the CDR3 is TGTGCCAGCAGTTACTCGGGCTCCACCACTGAGCAGTTCTTC.